Following are 28 T cell receptor beta chains from one sample sequenced in a study of shared clonotypes between healthy human individuals. Naive CD8 cells comprised CD45RO-negative, CCR7-positively selected cells, excluding terminally differentiated effector memory CD45RA+ cells. Generated by immunoSEQ multiplex PCR, the TCRdb table keeps only in-frame clones and is missing some. Altogether approximately 1.9 million clones are present, approximately 92% being singletons, with the ten largest covering 1.5% to 2%. The sequencing sample was made of naive CD8+ T cells from PBMCs. These receptor sequences come from a man younger than 35 in good health. Some clones in this sample may be carry-over from other donors' samples.

The chain employs TRBV27 and TRBJ2-7, with a tentative D call TRBD1 (6 bases). CDR3 size: 15 residues. Germline CDR1 is MNHEY and CDR2 is SMNVEV (reference sequence). The V end lost 5 bases, the J end lost 3 bases, and 17 bases lay between the germline ends. Here the CDR3 reads CASSGLTGGDYEQYF. The DNA for the CDR3 is TGTGCCAGCAGTGGTTTGACAGGCGGAGACTACGAGCAGTACTTC.

This rearrangement joins TRBV28 to TRBJ2-7, with 11 bases lining up with TRBD2. The germline V gene encodes CDR1 MDHEN and CDR2 SYDVKM. The length of the CDR3 is 15 residues. V trimming: 5 bases; J trimming: 5 bases; junction bases outside the gene matches: 8. This CDR3 is CASSQLAGGQDEQYF. CDR3 in DNA: TGTGCCAGCAGTCAGCTAGCGGGAGGACAGGACGAGCAGTACTTC.

The J gene is TRBJ1-1, the V gene TRBV29-1; D is unclear. Germline V gene data show CDR1 as SQVTM and CDR2 as ANQGSEA. The CDR3 length is 11 residues. Trimming removed 4 bases at V and 5 bases at J, with 8 bases between. CDR3: CSVVKGTEAFF. CDR3 nucleotide sequence: TGCAGCGTTGTTAAAGGGACTGAAGCTTTCTTT.

This rearrangement joins TRBV4-1 to TRBJ2-4; D call uncertain. Germline lookup yields CDR1 MGHRA and CDR2 YSYEKL. The CDR3 is 16 amino acids. The V gene lost 3 bases and the J gene lost 0 bases, with 12 bases spanning the gap. The DNA of the CDR3 is TGCGCCAGCAGCCAGGTTGCAGCTCTAGCCAAAAACATTCAGTACTTC. Translating it yields CASSQVAALAKNIQYF.

The sample holds a few counts of this clone. The J gene is TRBJ1-2, the V gene TRBV18; D unclear. The length of the CDR3 is 14 residues. Germline V gene lookup returns CDR1 KGHSH and CDR2 LQKENI. V dropped 0 bases and J dropped 2 bases, with 7 bases sitting between them. The CDR3 coding sequence is TGTGCCAGCTCACCACCCGGTGTGAACTATGGCTACACCTTC. Translating it yields CASSPPGVNYGYTF.

This clone has just one count. The rearrangement links TRBV27 to TRBJ2-7; D not resolved. CDR3 length: 12 amino acids. Germline V gives CDR1 MNHEY, CDR2 SMNVEV (reference sequence). V shed 6 bases and J shed 10 bases, with 16 bases lying between them. Written as DNA, the CDR3 is TGTGCCAGCAGCCCTAGTAATTCCCGACAGTACTTC. It yields the protein CASSPSNSRQYF.

This clone has just a few counts. Other DNA sequences in this sample translate to the same CDR3. V is TRBV29-1 and J is TRBJ2-7; the D gene is possibly TRBD2 (6 bases). CDR3 size: 13 residues. Per germline, CDR1 SQVTM and CDR2 ANQGSEA. The germline V and J ends were trimmed by 4 bases and 0 bases, with 10 bases remaining between them. The CDR3 DNA reads TGCAGCGTTGCCGGGGGTAGCTCCTACGAGCAGTACTTC. The encoded protein is CSVAGGSSYEQYF.

As for this clone: Relative to the germline gene, one junction end is altered; a read error may explain this. CDR3 amino acids: CGSMGQTNYGYTF. The CDR3 bases are TGTGGCAGCATGGGACAGACTAACTATGGCTACACCTTC. The chain joins TRBV2 to TRBJ1-2, with 7 positions matching TRBD1. This CDR3 spans 13 amino acids. Germline loops: CDR1 SNHLY, CDR2 FYNNEI.

This rearrangement joins TRBV14 to TRBJ2-1; D gene unclear. V lost 1 base and J 9 bases, leaving 16 bases between the germline ends. CDR3 length: 15 residues. Germline CDR1 is SGHDN and CDR2 is FVKESK. CDR3 residues: CASSQVSDIWGEQFF. The CDR3 DNA sequence: TGTGCCAGCAGCCAAGTTTCGGATATCTGGGGTGAGCAGTTCTTC.

V usage is TRBV7-9 and J usage is TRBJ2-7, with D perhaps matching TRBD2 (5 bases). Per germline, CDR1 SEHNR and CDR2 FQNEAQ (reference sequence). Trimming stripped 1 base from V and 1 base from J, with 17 bases between. The CDR3 contains 17 residues. CDR3 nucleotides: TGTGCCAGCAGCTTAGGTCTCGGTTGGGAGAAGTCCTACGAGCAGTACTTC. This encodes CASSLGLGWEKSYEQYF.

This chain uses TRBV7-9 with TRBJ2-7; D tentatively fits TRBD1 or TRBD2 (5 bases each). This CDR3 contains 16 residues. Trimming removed 4 bases at V and 3 bases at J, with 19 bases between. Germline CDR1 SEHNR, CDR2 FQNEAQ (reference sequence). The CDR3: CASSSNSLGRGYEQYF. The CDR3 DNA is TGTGCCAGCAGCTCCAACTCGCTGGGACGGGGCTACGAGCAGTACTTC. The complete variable domain, with remaining parts taken from reference TRBV7-9 and TRBJ2-7, reads DTGVSQNPRHKITKRGQNVTFRCDPISEHNRLYWYRQTLGQGPEFLTYFQNEAQLEKSRLLSDRFSAERPKGSFSTLEIQRTEQGDSAMYLCASSSNSLGRGYEQYFGPGTRLTVT.

This chain uses TRBV15 with TRBJ2-7; 7 bases line up with TRBD2. J was trimmed by 5 bases and V by 0 bases; bases with no gene match: 7. This CDR3 is built from 15 residues. Germline V gives CDR1 LNHNV, CDR2 YYDKDF (reference sequence). CDR3 coding DNA: TGTGCCACCAGCAGAGAGCGCCTAGCGGTTAACGAGCAGTACTTC. This codes for CATSRERLAVNEQYF.

The V call is TRBV28, the J call TRBJ1-1; the D gene is possibly TRBD1 (5 bases). CDR1 and CDR2 (germline): MDHEN, SYDVKM. Trimming shortened V by 7 bases and J by 6 bases, and 18 bases separated the two germline ends. CDR3 length equals 14 residues. CDR3 DNA sequence: TGTGCCAGCACCCCGCCCGGCGGGGACCCTGAAGCTTTCTTT. It codes for CASTPPGGDPEAFF.

The chain uses TRBV13 and TRBJ2-7; 9 nucleotides line up with TRBD2. The germline V gene encodes CDR1 PRHDT and CDR2 FYEKMQ (reference sequence). With 5 bases clipped from V and 1 base from J, the junction kept 15 bases outside the gene matches. This CDR3 contains 18 residues. The CDR3 bases are TGTGCCAGCAGCGGGGGACTAGCTCGAGGGGAATTTTCCTACGAGCAGTACTTC. As protein: CASSGGLARGEFSYEQYF.

This clone was seen just once. The V and J genes are TRBV7-9 and TRBJ2-7, with D possibly being TRBD2 (7 bases). CDR1 is SEHNR and CDR2 is FQNEAQ in the germline V gene (reference sequence). The V end was cut by 5 bases, the J end by 0 bases, with 20 bases between. This CDR3 comprises 17 residues. The CDR3 loop is CASSPFAGAQSSYEQYF. The DNA for the CDR3 is TGTGCCAGCAGCCCTTTTGCGGGGGCTCAAAGCTCCTACGAGCAGTACTTC.

The chain employs TRBV4-1 and TRBJ2-5; TRBD1 agrees at 9 bases. The end of the DNA is better explained by TRBJ2-7, so the J call may be wrong. This CDR3 has 16 residues. Germline assignment: CDR1 MGHRA and CDR2 YSYEKL. CDR3 amino acids: CASSQDNRGPPNEQYF. The CDR3 region has the DNA TGCGCCAGCAGCCAAGATAACAGGGGGCCTCCCAACGAGCAGTACTTC.

This clone was seen a handful of times. The rearrangement uses TRBV29-1 and TRBJ1-1; no clear D. Trimming took 4 bases from V and 11 from J, leaving 5 bases between them. Germline CDR1 SQVTM, CDR2 ANQGSEA. CDR3 size: 8 residues. In DNA, the CDR3 is TGCAGCGTTGGATTGGCTTTCTTT. As protein: CSVGLAFF.

Worth noting for this clone: Other nucleotide sequences in the sample specify the same CDR3. The rearrangement joins TRBV6-1 to TRBJ1-2, with D possibly TRBD1 on 5 matching bases. The V gene's germline CDR1 is MNHNS and CDR2 SASEGT. The ends were cut back, 2 bases at V and 1 base at J, with 5 bases in the middle. This CDR3 contains 13 residues. CDR3 DNA: TGTGCCAGCAGTGAAAGGGGTAACTATGGCTACACCTTC. Translated: CASSERGNYGYTF.

The chain has TRBV10-3 and TRBJ2-7; 7 positions match TRBD1. CDR1 is ENHRY and CDR2 is SYGVKD in the germline V gene. V gave up 7 bases and J gave up 3 bases; unmatched junction bases: 9. This CDR3 comprises 14 residues. The CDR3 loop is CAIKQGVDIYEQYF. The CDR3 bases are TGTGCCATCAAGCAGGGGGTGGATATCTACGAGCAGTACTTC.

This clone was seen once. The CDR3 region has the DNA TGTGCCAGCAGCTTCGGGACCGAGGGTTCGACAGATACGCAGTATTTT. Its translation: CASSFGTEGSTDTQYF. The chain employs TRBV7-8 and TRBJ2-3; D might be TRBD1 or TRBD2, each matching 5 bases. Trimming pared 3 bases from V and 3 bases from J, leaving 16 bases between. The germline CDR1 and CDR2 sequences are SGHVS and FQNEAQ. The CDR3 is 16 residues long. The whole variable domain, remainder taken from reference TRBV7-8 and TRBJ2-3, is GAGVSQSPRYKVAKRGQDVALRCDPISGHVSLFWYQQALGQGPEFLTYFQNEAQLDKSGLPSDRFFAERPEGSVSTLKIQRTQQEDSAVYLCASSFGTEGSTDTQYFGPGTRLTVL.

This chain links TRBV7-2 with TRBJ2-7; no firm D call. The CDR3 spans 13 residues. The V gene's germline CDR1 is SGHTA and CDR2 FQGNSA. V was shortened by 1 base and J by 7 bases, with 11 bases between the two germline ends. CDR3 region: CASSLGGPREQYF. DNA of the CDR3: TGTGCCAGCAGCTTAGGAGGCCCTCGGGAGCAGTACTTC.

Notes on this clone: Other nucleotide sequences in the sample specify the same CDR3. This rearrangement joins TRBV28 to TRBJ2-3; unclear D gene. Germline lookup yields CDR1 MDHEN and CDR2 SYDVKM. V lost 2 bases and J 0 bases, leaving 9 bases between the germline ends. The CDR3 covers 15 residues. The CDR3 DNA reads as TGTGCCAGCAGTTTAAGTTTGGGGAGCACAGATACGCAGTATTTT. Its protein product is CASSLSLGSTDTQYF.

The genes are TRBV5-5 and TRBJ1-4; D is ambiguous. V shed 2 bases and J shed 0 bases, with 14 bases lying between them. Germline V lookup: CDR1 SGHKS, CDR2 YYEKEE (reference sequence). The CDR3 consists of 17 residues. CDR3 coding DNA: TGTGCCAGCAGCTTATCCACTGCCCTTACAACTAATGAAAAACTGTTTTTT. It translates to CASSLSTALTTNEKLFF. The full variable domain, rest sourced from reference TRBV5-5 and TRBJ1-4, is DAGVTQSPTHLIKTRGQQVTLRCSPISGHKSVSWYQQVLGQGPQFIFQYYEKEERGRGNFPDRFSARQFPNYSSELNVNALLLGDSALYLCASSLSTALTTNEKLFFGSGTQLSVL.

This clone appeared once. The rearrangement links TRBV13 to TRBJ2-5; tentatively, D is TRBD1 (8 bases). The length of the CDR3 is 15 residues. V was clipped by 5 bases and J by 7 bases, with 20 bases between them. CDR1 and CDR2 (germline): PRHDT, FYEKMQ (reference sequence). This CDR3 is CASSRSLDREGTQYF. CDR3 coding DNA: TGTGCCAGCAGCCGATCCCTGGACAGGGAGGGGACCCAGTACTTC.

This clone has just one count. The chain's CDR3 is CASSLDYQGKNIQYF. In DNA form, the CDR3 reads TGTGCCAGCAGCTTAGATTATCAAGGCAAAAACATTCAGTACTTC. The chain is built from TRBV7-9 and TRBJ2-4; D not certain. Germline CDR1 is SEHNR and CDR2 is FQNEAQ (reference sequence). V lost 1 base, J lost 3 bases, and 10 bases lay in between. This CDR3 is built from 15 residues.

The chain links TRBV28 to TRBJ2-7; 7 bases are a match to TRBD1. V shed 6 bases and J 0 bases; nucleotides not matched to a gene: 5. Germline V gives CDR1 MDHEN, CDR2 SYDVKM. This CDR3 comprises 14 residues. The CDR3, as DNA: TGTGCCAGCAGCTCTCGACAGGGCTCCTACGAGCAGTACTTC. It translates to CASSSRQGSYEQYF.

The chain couples TRBV10-2 to TRBJ2-7; 8 bases are shared with TRBD2. Germline loops: CDR1 WSHSY, CDR2 SAAADI. Germline trimming cut 3 bases from V and 0 bases from J; bases unmatched to any gene: 22. The length of the CDR3 is 21 residues. The CDR3 here is CASSDINHNYVGGRFSYEQYF. For the CDR3, the DNA is TGCGCCAGCAGTGACATCAATCATAACTACGTGGGCGGGAGGTTCTCCTACGAGCAGTACTTC.

This rearrangement joins TRBV9 to TRBJ1-5; D gene ambiguous. CDR3 length: 17 amino acids. Trimming stripped 4 bases from V and 2 bases from J, with 19 bases between. Germline CDR1 SGDLS, CDR2 YYNGEE. Here the CDR3 DNA reads TGTGCCAGCAGCCCCGAAGGCGGGGTCCTGGGCAATCAGCCCCAGCATTTT. Protein product: CASSPEGGVLGNQPQHF. The full variable domain, in which reference TRBV9 and TRBJ1-5 provide the parts outside the CDR3, is DSGVTQTPKHLITATGQRVTLRCSPRSGDLSVYWYQQSLDQGLQFLIQYYNGEERAKGNILERFSAQQFPDLHSELNLSSLELGDSALYFCASSPEGGVLGNQPQHFGDGTRLSIL.